This paragraph covers one TCR beta chain sequence. Time point given: after dendritic cell vaccination, including at tumor progression/relapse. Only patients with spare fresh-frozen tumor and over two years of follow-up were included. Isocitrate dehydrogenase mutation was absent in all glioblastoma patients. This sample is part of a study of glioma-infiltrating T cells after dendritic cell vaccination. Study overall: Patients received autologous tumor lysate-pulsed dendritic cell vaccination between 2003 and 2012.

The CDR3 is 15 residues long. Germline CDR1 is MNHNS and CDR2 is SASEGT. The V and J ends lost 6 bases and 0 bases respectively, with 13 bases between them. Some clones are missing from TCRdb's copy, which holds only in-frame ones; the method was immunoSEQ multiplex PCR. The sample carries 70,000 to 95,000 clones, over 75% recorded once. The TCR originated in a human donor with glioblastoma. The V and J genes are TRBV6-1 and TRBJ2-3; D possibly corresponds to TRBD1 (6 bases). The starting material was blood, obtained after dendritic cell vaccination. The CDR3 here is CASSLLQGSTDTQYF. CDR3 DNA: TGTGCCAGCAGCCTCCTACAGGGTAGCACAGATACGCAGTATTTT.